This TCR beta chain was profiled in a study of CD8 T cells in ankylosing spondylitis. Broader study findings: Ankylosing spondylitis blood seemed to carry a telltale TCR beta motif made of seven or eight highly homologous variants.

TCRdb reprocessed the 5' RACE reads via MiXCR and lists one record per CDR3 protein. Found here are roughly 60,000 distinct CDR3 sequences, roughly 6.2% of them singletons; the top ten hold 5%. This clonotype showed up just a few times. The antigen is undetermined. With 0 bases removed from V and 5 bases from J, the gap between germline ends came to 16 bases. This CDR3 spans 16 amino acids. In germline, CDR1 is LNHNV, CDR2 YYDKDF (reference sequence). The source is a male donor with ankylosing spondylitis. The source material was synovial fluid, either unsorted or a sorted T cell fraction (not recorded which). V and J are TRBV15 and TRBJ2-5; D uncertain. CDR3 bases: TGTGCCACCAGCAGAGATGGGCCGGGCTTAGGGGAGACCCAGTACTTC. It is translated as CATSRDGPGLGETQYF.